Shown below are 5 T cell receptor beta chains from a single sample sequenced in a study of blood T cell repertoires in COVID-19. Profiling relied on immunoSEQ multiplex PCR, and the TCRdb table lists in-frame clones only, not all of them. The sample carries approximately 250,000 clones, 75% to 90% recorded once. The sample taken for sequencing was peripheral blood. These receptors were collected from a woman aged 70-85 years with COVID-19, enrolled during active disease.

The CDR3 reads CATSPESGGRQPQHF. The CDR3 DNA reads as TGTGCCACCAGCCCAGAATCAGGGGGCCGACAGCCCCAGCATTTT. The chain links TRBV15 to TRBJ1-5; 8 bases map to TRBD1. The length of the CDR3 is 15 residues. The junction had 10 bases not matched to a gene; V was cut back by 5 bases and J by 7 bases. Germline CDR1 is LNHNV and CDR2 is YYDKDF (reference sequence).

The chain links TRBV3-1 (or the pseudogene TRBV3-2) to TRBJ2-2, with TRBD2 as a possible D gene (5 bases). The CDR3 is 15 amino acids. Germline CDR1 is LGHDT and CDR2 is YNNKEL (reference sequence). Trimming removed 2 bases from V and 6 bases from J, with 13 bases in between. CDR3 DNA: TGTGCCAGCAGCCAACGGACCGGGATTTCCGGGGAGCTGTTTTTT. Protein product: CASSQRTGISGELFF.

The J gene is TRBJ1-5, the V gene TRBV30; 7 bases are a match to TRBD1. Germline assignment: CDR1 GTSNPN and CDR2 SVGIG (reference sequence). J lost 4 bases, V lost 1 base, and 4 bases had no gene match. CDR3 length equals 14 residues. This CDR3 reads CAWSGQGGNQPQHF. CDR3 nucleotides: TGTGCCTGGAGTGGACAGGGTGGAAATCAGCCCCAGCATTTT.

The chain has TRBV5-1 and TRBJ2-7; tentatively, D is TRBD1 (6 bases). The germline CDR1 and CDR2 sequences are SGHRS and YFSETQ. The CDR3 length is 15 residues. V was shortened by 4 bases and J by 4 bases, with 18 bases between the two germline ends. The CDR3 is CASSPGNTGSYEQYF. The CDR3 region has the DNA TGCGCCAGCAGCCCGGGAAATACAGGGTCTTACGAGCAGTACTTC.

The rearrangement uses TRBV11-2 and TRBJ1-6; D possibly corresponds to TRBD1 (6 bases). The CDR3 is made up of 13 amino acids. The V end was cut by 5 bases, the J end by 7 bases, with 9 bases between. The V gene's germline CDR1 is SGHAT and CDR2 FQNNGV. In DNA form, the CDR3 reads TGTGCCAGCAGCCACCAGGGGAATTCACCCCTCCACTTT. Its protein product is CASSHQGNSPLHF.